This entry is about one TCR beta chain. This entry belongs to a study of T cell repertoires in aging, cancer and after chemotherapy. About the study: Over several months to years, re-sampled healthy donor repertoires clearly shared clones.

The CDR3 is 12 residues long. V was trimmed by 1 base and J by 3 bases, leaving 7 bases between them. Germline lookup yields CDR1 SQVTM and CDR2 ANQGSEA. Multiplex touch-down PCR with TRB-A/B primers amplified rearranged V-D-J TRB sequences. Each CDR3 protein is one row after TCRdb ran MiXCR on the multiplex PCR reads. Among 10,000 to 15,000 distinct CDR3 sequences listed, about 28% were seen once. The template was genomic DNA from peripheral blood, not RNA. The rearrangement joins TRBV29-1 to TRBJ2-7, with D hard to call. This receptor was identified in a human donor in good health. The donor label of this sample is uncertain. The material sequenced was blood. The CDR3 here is CSVEADGYEQYF. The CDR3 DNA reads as TGCAGCGTTGAAGCGGACGGCTACGAGCAGTACTTC.